These 4 T cell receptor beta chains share one sample of origin, sequenced in a study of shared clonotypes between healthy human individuals. Measured with immunoSEQ multiplex PCR; TCRdb has only the in-frame clones, and not every one. Among over 2 million clones, roughly 90% were seen once, and the ten largest hold 0.37%. Sequences were obtained from naive CD4+ T cells from PBMCs. Subset of the sample: CD45RA+ positively selected. The receptors originated from a man aged 18 to 35 in good health. Some clones in this sample may be carry-over from other donors' samples.

Only one count was recorded for this clone. The rearrangement uses TRBV6-5 and TRBJ2-1, with 7 bases matching TRBD1. The V and J ends lost 4 bases and 5 bases, in that order; junction bases with no gene match: 8. Germline-derived CDR1 and CDR2 are MNHEY and SVGAGI. The length of the CDR3 is 15 residues. For the CDR3, the DNA is TGTGCCAGCAGTTTACAGGGGACCGGCAACAATGAGCAGTTCTTC. This codes for CASSLQGTGNNEQFF.

The chain recombines TRBV6-5 with TRBJ2-7, with TRBD1 identical over 7 bases. CDR1 is MNHEY, CDR2 SVGAGI, per germline. The CDR3 has 13 amino acids. V dropped 9 bases and J dropped 3; count of bases not matched to a gene: 8. The CDR3 bases are TGTGCCAGTGGTAGGACAGGAATCTACGAGCAGTACTTC. As protein: CASGRTGIYEQYF.

This rearrangement joins TRBV7-7 to TRBJ2-5; 15 bases map to TRBD2. The V gene end was trimmed by 5 bases and the J gene end by 2 bases; junction bases not matched to a gene: 3. The length of the CDR3 is 16 residues. Germline assignment: CDR1 SSHAT and CDR2 FNYEAQ (reference sequence). CDR3: CASSPGLAGGQETQYF. CDR3 DNA sequence: TGTGCCAGCAGCCCCGGACTAGCGGGAGGGCAAGAGACCCAGTACTTC.

The rearrangement links TRBV7-2 to TRBJ2-1, with 13 bases fitting TRBD2. The junction had 12 bases not matched to a gene; V was cut back by 5 bases and J by 8 bases. The CDR3 has 17 residues. CDR1 is SGHTA and CDR2 is FQGNSA in the germline V gene. The CDR3: CASSPALQTSGRHEQFF. The CDR3 bases are TGTGCCAGCAGCCCGGCCCTCCAGACTAGCGGGAGGCATGAGCAGTTCTTC.